The 16 T cell receptor beta chains listed next were all sequenced from one sample in a study of shared clonotypes between healthy human individuals. CD45RO-negative cells were positively selected for CCR7, leaving out terminally differentiated effector memory CD45RA+ cells. Data came from immunoSEQ multiplex PCR; TCRdb stores just in-frame clones and leaves some out. Of about 2.1 million clones listed, about 93% are singletons. What was sequenced was naive CD8+ T cells from PBMCs. The receptors derive from a man younger than 35 in good health. Some clones in this sample may be carry-over from other donors' samples.

The rearrangement uses TRBV10-1 and TRBJ2-2, with D perhaps matching TRBD2 (6 bases). V lost 3 bases and J lost 0, with 20 bases in between. The CDR3 extends over 19 amino acids. Germline V CDR1 and CDR2: WNHNN, SYGVQD (reference sequence). CDR3 nucleotide sequence: TGCGCCAGCAGTGACTCAGGGCAGAGGAGGGGAGCGAACACCGGGGAGCTGTTTTTT. It encodes CASSDSGQRRGANTGELFF.

The rearrangement joins TRBV7-3 to TRBJ2-7; 7 bases match TRBD2. Germline CDR1 and CDR2: SGHTA and FQGTGA. The CDR3 has 14 amino acids. The V and J ends lost 3 bases and 2 bases, in that order; junction bases with no gene match: 4. The CDR3 DNA reads TGTGCCAGCAGCTTGGGAGCGGGACCCTACGAGCAGTACTTC. This translates into CASSLGAGPYEQYF.

The V call is TRBV7-9, the J call TRBJ2-1, with 8 bases that match TRBD2. J was trimmed by 3 bases and V by 4 bases; bases with no gene match: 14. The CDR3 is 18 residues long. The germline V gene has CDR1 SEHNR and CDR2 FQNEAQ (reference sequence). The CDR3 sequence: CASSSRDILAEDYNEQFF. As DNA, the CDR3 is TGTGCCAGCAGCTCTCGCGACATACTAGCGGAGGACTACAATGAGCAGTTCTTC. Supplemented by reference TRBV7-9 and TRBJ2-1, the full variable domain reads DTGVSQNPRHKITKRGQNVTFRCDPISEHNRLYWYRQTLGQGPEFLTYFQNEAQLEKSRLLSDRFSAERPKGSFSTLEIQRTEQGDSAMYLCASSSRDILAEDYNEQFFGPGTRLTVL.

This rearrangement joins TRBV28 to TRBJ2-5, with D perhaps matching TRBD2 (6 bases). The CDR3 is 13 residues long. Germline assignment: CDR1 MDHEN and CDR2 SYDVKM. Trimming cost V 5 bases and J 8 bases, with 15 bases left between them. The CDR3 DNA is TGTGCCAGCAGTCCTCTTTTTGCGGGAACCCAGTACTTC. Encoded protein: CASSPLFAGTQYF.

The rearrangement links TRBV20-1 to TRBJ2-2, with D unclear. The CDR3 has 11 amino acids. Germline-derived CDR1 and CDR2 are DFQATT and SNEGSKA (reference sequence). Trimming removed 3 bases from V and 6 bases from J, with 5 bases in between. The CDR3 nucleotides read TGCAGTGCTAGGGTTCCCGGGGAGCTGTTTTTT. Translation gives CSARVPGELFF.

The V call is TRBV6-5, the J call TRBJ1-1; D gene uncertain. The CDR3 is made up of 12 amino acids. Germline lookup yields CDR1 MNHEY and CDR2 SVGAGI. Trimming removed 2 bases at V and 6 bases at J, with 7 bases between. CDR3 in DNA: TGTGCCAGCAGTTACGAGTTGGCTGAAGCTTTCTTT. This encodes CASSYELAEAFF.

CDR3 residues: CASSFILSGGDEQFF. CDR3 coding DNA: TGTGCCAGCAGTTTTATCCTTAGCGGGGGCGATGAGCAGTTCTTC. The J gene is TRBJ2-1, the V gene TRBV27; 9 bases align to TRBD2. The CDR3 totals 15 residues. Trimming cost V 3 bases and J 8 bases; bases outside gene matches: 8. The germline V gene encodes CDR1 MNHEY and CDR2 SMNVEV (reference sequence).

V gene TRBV28 combines with J gene TRBJ1-1, with 7 positions matching TRBD1. The germline V gene encodes CDR1 MDHEN and CDR2 SYDVKM. V was pared by 4 bases and J by 5 bases, with 10 bases of the junction left unmatched. The CDR3 contains 15 residues. For the CDR3, the DNA is TGTGCCAGCAGTTCGCCCGACAGGGATTTGACTGAAGCTTTCTTT. Its translation: CASSSPDRDLTEAFF.

The chain is built from TRBV27 and TRBJ2-7, with 8 bases aligning to TRBD2. The CDR3 has 14 amino acids. The V segment lost 2 bases and the J segment 4 bases; nucleotides outside the gene matches: 4. CDR1 MNHEY and CDR2 SMNVEV come from the germline V gene (reference sequence). CDR3 sequence: CASSLSGSLYEQYF. The CDR3 bases are TGTGCCAGCAGTTTAAGCGGGAGTTTGTACGAGCAGTACTTC.

CDR3 sequence (DNA): TGTGCCAGCAGTTTTGGGTCCGGGGACAATGAGCAGTTCTTC. It yields the protein CASSFGSGDNEQFF. The chain uses TRBV27 and TRBJ2-1, with a tentative D call TRBD2 (5 bases). This CDR3 region has 14 residues. The germline V gene encodes CDR1 MNHEY and CDR2 SMNVEV (reference sequence). The germline V and J ends were trimmed by 3 bases and 5 bases, with 11 bases remaining between them.

V usage is TRBV15 and J usage is TRBJ2-5; D is possibly TRBD2 (6 bases). Germline assignment: CDR1 LNHNV and CDR2 YYDKDF (reference sequence). This CDR3 is 16 amino acids long. The V gene lost 1 base and the J gene lost 0 bases, with 12 bases spanning the gap. In nucleotides, the CDR3 is TGTGCCACCAGCAGAGCTAAGCGGGTAAACCAAGAGACCCAGTACTTC. Translation: CATSRAKRVNQETQYF. Full variable domain (rest looked up from reference TRBV15 and TRBJ2-5): DAMVIQNPRYQVTQFGKPVTLSCSQTLNHNVMYWYQQKSSQAPKLLFHYYDKDFNNEADTPDNFQSRRPNTSFCFLDIRSPGLGDTAMYLCATSRAKRVNQETQYFGPGTRLLVL.

The V and J genes are TRBV2 and TRBJ2-1; no definite D call. Germline V CDR1 and CDR2: SNHLY, FYNNEI. The CDR3 spans 12 residues. V gave up 11 bases and J gave up 3 bases, with 11 bases separating them. CDR3 in DNA: TGTGCCTTCCTTTCGGGCTACAATGAGCAGTTCTTC. It yields the protein CAFLSGYNEQFF.

The table lists this clone with a count of one. The chain has TRBV7-9 and TRBJ1-2; no clear D. CDR3 size: 14 residues. V lost 0 bases and J lost 6, with 11 bases in between. Germline CDR1 SEHNR, CDR2 FQNEAQ (reference sequence). The CDR3 nucleotides are TGTGCCAGCAGCTTAGCCCCTGAGGGCCATGGCTACACCTTC. Protein product: CASSLAPEGHGYTF.

This chain connects TRBV5-5 to TRBJ2-1, with D unclear. V lost 0 bases and J lost 5, with 9 bases in between. The CDR3 runs 14 residues. The germline gives CDR1 SGHKS, CDR2 YYEKEE (reference sequence). The CDR3 protein is CASSLGHDNNEQFF. As DNA, the CDR3 is TGTGCCAGCAGCTTGGGACACGATAACAATGAGCAGTTCTTC.

The chain uses TRBV7-9 and TRBJ1-2; the match to TRBD1 covers 8 bases. The CDR3 extends over 14 amino acids. The J segment lost 6 bases and the V segment lost 3 bases, leaving 6 bases of the junction unmatched. Germline V CDR1 and CDR2: SEHNR, FQNEAQ (reference sequence). The CDR3 region has the DNA TGTGCCAGCAGCTTCAACAGGGGGTTAGATGGCTACACCTTC. Translated, it gives CASSFNRGLDGYTF.

The rearrangement uses TRBV21-1 and TRBJ2-7; TRBD2 is the table's D call and was not checked against the DNA. TRBV21-1 is termed a pseudogene. The CDR3 contains 17 residues. The CDR3 here is CASPEELAGGKHYEQYF. In nucleotides, the CDR3 is TGTGCCAGCCCCGAGGAACTAGCGGGAGGGAAGCACTACGAGCAGTACTTC.